Listed here are 30 T cell receptor beta chains from one sample, sequenced in a study of molecular identifiers for immune sequencing clone quantification. TCRdb redid the calling of the PCR reads with MiXCR, one entry per CDR3 protein. The table has 68,000 or so distinct CDR3 sequences, roughly 17% seen once. The sequenced material came from naive CD8+ T cells from blood, with Jurkat cell RNA spiked in. The subset was: FACS-sorted CD8+CD4-CCR7+CD45RA+ naive T cells. These receptors all come from a human donor in good health. Some libraries in this study had Jurkat cell RNA spiked in.

The sample holds many counts of this clonotype. The rearrangement links TRBV28 to TRBJ1-1; the D is unclear. The CDR3 runs to 18 residues. Per the germline V gene, CDR1 is MDHEN and CDR2 is SYDVKM. Trimming pared 7 bases from V and 0 bases from J, leaving 24 bases between. The CDR3 protein is CASTTPRAYISLNTEAFF. CDR3 sequence (DNA): TGTGCCAGCACCACACCCCGGGCTTATATTTCCCTGAACACTGAAGCTTTCTTT.

This clonotype showed up many times. The rearrangement uses TRBV28 and TRBJ2-6; D remains ambiguous. The germline gives CDR1 MDHEN, CDR2 SYDVKM. The CDR3 consists of 11 residues. Trimming pared 5 bases from V and 8 bases from J, leaving 4 bases between. The CDR3 DNA sequence: TGTGCCAGCAGTACATCCAACGTCCTGACTTTC. This translates into CASSTSNVLTF.

The sample holds many counts of this clonotype. The rearrangement uses TRBV28 and TRBJ2-3; a possible D gene is TRBD2 (6 bases). Germline V gives CDR1 MDHEN, CDR2 SYDVKM. This CDR3 has 18 amino acids. Trimming pared 5 bases from V and 1 base from J, leaving 22 bases between. In DNA, the CDR3 is TGTGCCAGCAGTGGAATCAGCGGGCCCCCCGGGGGCACAGATACGCAGTATTTT. It encodes CASSGISGPPGGTDTQYF.

The table lists this clonotype with many counts. The chain is built from TRBV30 and TRBJ1-1; D gene ambiguous. The ends were cut back, 5 bases at V and 3 bases at J, with 16 bases in the middle. The CDR3 runs to 14 residues. CDR1 and CDR2 (germline): GTSNPN, SVGIG (reference sequence). In DNA form, the CDR3 reads TGTGCCTGGGAGGCGGCACAAGAGGACACTGAAGCTTTCTTT. It codes for CAWEAAQEDTEAFF.

The chain has TRBV10-3 and TRBJ2-3; D is possibly TRBD2 (5 bases). The V end was cut by 6 bases, the J end by 0 bases, with 25 bases between. In germline, CDR1 is ENHRY, CDR2 SYGVKD. The CDR3 is 19 amino acids. CDR3 coding DNA: TGTGCCATCAGAGGGAATAGCGAGAGAGGCCCCTCTAGCACAGATACGCAGTATTTT. Its translation is CAIRGNSERGPSSTDTQYF.

The table lists this clonotype with many counts. The CDR3 loop reads CASSVFTGELFF. The CDR3 DNA is TGTGCCAGCAGCGTATTCACCGGGGAGCTGTTTTTT. The chain combines TRBV9 with TRBJ2-2; no firm D call. The CDR3 consists of 12 residues. V was pared by 1 base and J by 4 bases, with 2 bases between. The germline CDR1 and CDR2 sequences are SGDLS and YYNGEE.

The chain is built from TRBV7-9 and TRBJ2-7; TRBD1 matches 8 bases. The ends lost 5 bases at V and 5 bases at J; junction bases unmatched: 11. Germline V gene sequence: CDR1 SEHNR, CDR2 FQNEAQ (reference sequence). The CDR3 runs to 15 residues. CDR3 bases: TGTGCCAGCAGCACACCCTCAGGGGGCTTCCACGAGCAGTACTTC. Translated: CASSTPSGGFHEQYF.

This clonotype was seen a few times. V is TRBV12-3 or TRBV12-4 and J is TRBJ2-1; 10 bases are a match to TRBD2. This CDR3 is built from 13 residues. The V and J ends lost 7 bases and 4 bases, in that order; junction bases with no gene match: 1. CDR3 coding DNA: TGTGCCAGCAAAGCGGGAGGGTACAATGAGCAGTTCTTC. Translation: CASKAGGYNEQFF.

J is TRBJ2-1 and V is TRBV27; perhaps TRBD2 as D (5 bases). The CDR3 contains 18 residues. Germline loops: CDR1 MNHEY, CDR2 SMNVEV (reference sequence). Trimming took off 0 bases at V and 9 bases at J, with 24 bases between the two ends. The CDR3 reads CASSLSTLAGLSIREQFF. CDR3 in DNA: TGTGCCAGCAGTTTATCGACCCTAGCCGGGTTGTCAATACGTGAGCAGTTCTTC.

At least ten counts were recorded for this clonotype. The CDR3 nucleotides read TGTGCCAGCAGCCCTGGAGGGGTCTACGAGCAGTACTTC. Translated: CASSPGGVYEQYF. The genes are TRBV7-2 and TRBJ2-7, with TRBD2 as a possible D gene (6 bases). Germline V lookup: CDR1 SGHTA, CDR2 FQGNSA. The CDR3 spans 13 residues. Trimming left V 5 bases short and J 3 bases short, with 11 bases between.

Note on this clonotype: A much larger clone sits a single nucleotide away, making a read error possible. This chain links TRBV2 with TRBJ2-2, with 8 bases lining up with TRBD2. The CDR3 extends over 16 amino acids. Germline V gene lookup returns CDR1 SNHLY and CDR2 FYNNEI. CDR3 amino acids: CASNSMGLGLAGELLF. The CDR3 nucleotides read TGTGCCAGCAACTCGATGGGACTAGGACTGGCCGGGGAGCTGCTTTTT.

With respect to this clonotype: This may arise from a read error, as a much more abundant clone is one base away. The chain combines TRBV24-1 with TRBJ1-2; no firm D call. CDR1 is KGHDR, CDR2 SFDVKD, per germline. V was pared by 4 bases and J by 7 bases, with 9 bases between. This CDR3 region has 12 residues. CDR3 DNA: TGTGCCACCAGTGACGCGCACTGTGGCTACACCTTC. Translating it yields CATSDAHCGYTF.

In this sample, this clonotype turned up many times. The chain uses TRBV30 and TRBJ2-7; no reliable D call. The CDR3 runs 11 residues. CDR1 and CDR2 (germline): GTSNPN, SVGIG (reference sequence). The CDR3 DNA reads TGTGCTTTGGCCCACGGCTTCGAGCAGTACTTC. It is translated as CALAHGFEQYF. The entire variable domain, with the rest obtained from reference TRBV30 and TRBJ2-7, is as follows: SQTIHQWPATLVQPVGSPLSLECTVEGTSNPNLYWYRQAAGRGLQLLFYSVGIGQISSEVPQNLSASRPQDRQFILSSKKLLLSDSGFYLCALAHGFEQYFGPGTRLTVT.

In the case of this clonotype: A read error may account for a junction end that differs from germline. This chain connects TRBV4-3 to TRBJ1-1, with TRBD1 identical over 9 bases. The CDR3 loop spans 16 amino acids. Per the germline V gene, CDR1 is LGHNA and CDR2 is YSLEER. The CDR3 DNA sequence: TGCGCCAGCAGCCCGGGACAGGGAGCACTTGGGACTGAAGCTCTCTTT. Its translation is CASSPGQGALGTEALF.

The sample holds a few counts of this clonotype. V gene TRBV5-5 combines with J gene TRBJ2-5, with D perhaps assigned TRBD1 or TRBD2 (5 bases each). CDR3 size: 14 residues. V gave up 0 bases and J gave up 6 bases, with 12 bases separating them. Germline CDR1 and CDR2: SGHKS and YYEKEE (reference sequence). The CDR3, as DNA: TGTGCCAGCAGCTTGGTAGCCGAGGGGAAGACCCAGTACTTC. Its protein is CASSLVAEGKTQYF.

Many counts were recorded for this clonotype. The chain couples TRBV27 to TRBJ2-3, with a possible D match to TRBD1 (6 bases). V shed 6 bases and J shed 3 bases, with 13 bases lying between them. The V gene's germline CDR1 is MNHEY and CDR2 SMNVEV (reference sequence). This CDR3 contains 14 residues. In DNA, the CDR3 is TGTGCCAGCAGGTTACAGGGCGGGACAGATACGCAGTATTTT. This translates into CASRLQGGTDTQYF.

This clonotype has a count of ten or more. This rearrangement joins TRBV28 to TRBJ2-1, with 7 bases lining up with TRBD1. J was trimmed by 2 bases and V by 8 bases; bases with no gene match: 0. The germline CDR1 and CDR2 sequences are MDHEN and SYDVKM. This CDR3 comprises 12 residues. DNA of the CDR3: TGTGCCAGCCAGGGGGCCTACAATGAGCAGTTCTTC. Amino acids: CASQGAYNEQFF. Full variable domain (remainder filled in from reference TRBV28 and TRBJ2-1): DVKVTQSSRYLVKRTGEKVFLECVQDMDHENMFWYRQDPGLGLRLIYFSYDVKMKEKGDIPEGYSVSREKKERFSLILESASTNQTSMYLCASQGAYNEQFFGPGTRLTVL.

This clonotype was seen repeatedly, ten times or more. The chain is built from TRBV27 and TRBJ1-1, with D hard to call. This CDR3 contains 17 residues. Trimming took off 5 bases at V and 7 bases at J, with 26 bases between the two ends. Germline V gene lookup returns CDR1 MNHEY and CDR2 SMNVEV (reference sequence). The CDR3 coding sequence is TGTGCCAGCAGTGCAATCCAAGCAGTTGGCGCCGGGTATGAAGCTTTCTTT. Translated: CASSAIQAVGAGYEAFF.

This clonotype was counted many times. The chain uses TRBV12-3 or TRBV12-4 and TRBJ2-2; TRBD2 aligns across 8 bases. V gave up 5 bases and J gave up 4 bases; unmatched junction bases: 3. This CDR3 is 14 amino acids long. For the CDR3, the DNA is TGTGCCAGCAGTCCCGCGGGGGGCACCGGGGAGCTGTTTTTT. Its translation: CASSPAGGTGELFF.

This clonotype was observed at least ten times. This sequence joins TRBV20-1 and TRBJ2-7, with 8 bases that match TRBD1. Unmatched junction bases numbered 7, after V lost 5 bases and J lost 1 base. Germline CDR1 DFQATT, CDR2 SNEGSKA (reference sequence). The CDR3 contains 14 residues. The CDR3 loop reads CSARTGTGSYEQYF. The DNA for the CDR3 is TGCAGTGCTCGAACCGGGACAGGATCCTACGAGCAGTACTTC.

This clonotype was counted ten times or more. This chain links TRBV4-3 with TRBJ2-1; 11 positions match TRBD2. Losses at the gene ends were 5 bases for V and 8 bases for J; bases not matched to a gene: 11. Germline CDR1 is LGHNA and CDR2 is YSLEER. CDR3 length: 16 amino acids. Here the CDR3 reads CASSAPIAGGPDEQFF. The CDR3 DNA is TGCGCCAGCAGCGCCCCAATAGCGGGAGGGCCGGATGAGCAGTTCTTC.

Many counts were recorded for this clonotype. The V and J genes are TRBV24-1 and TRBJ2-2, with D uncertain. CDR1 KGHDR and CDR2 SFDVKD come from the germline V gene. Between the trimmed V and J ends, which lost 3 bases and 4 bases, there was a span of 11 bases. The CDR3 is made up of 15 amino acids. CDR3 DNA: TGTGCCACCAGTGATACCGGGTCCCTCACCGGGGAGCTGTTTTTT. This sequence encodes CATSDTGSLTGELFF.

The chain recombines TRBV7-8 with TRBJ2-1; no reliable D call. Trimming shortened V by 0 bases and J by 11 bases, and 20 bases separated the two germline ends. This CDR3 is 16 amino acids long. CDR1 and CDR2 (germline): SGHVS, FQNEAQ. As DNA, the CDR3 is TGTGCCAGCAGCTTAGCGCTCGCCATAAGGATTAATAAGCAGTTCTTC. Amino acids: CASSLALAIRINKQFF.

Points on this clonotype: Possible read error: a much larger clone is one base away. This chain connects TRBV7-2 to TRBJ2-4; D is perhaps TRBD2 (6 bases). The CDR3 is 15 amino acids. The germline V gene has CDR1 SGHTA and CDR2 FQGNSA. The CDR3 DNA follows: TGTGCCAGCAGCAAAATGTGGGGGGAGGAAAACATTCGGTACTTC. It specifies CASSKMWGEENIRYF.

With respect to this clonotype: This may stem from a read error, because a much larger clone lies one nucleotide away. This chain uses TRBV25-1 with TRBJ1-5, with no clear D. CDR3 size: 14 residues. Per the germline V gene, CDR1 is MGHDK and CDR2 is SYGVNS. The V and J ends lost 2 bases and 0 bases respectively, with 5 bases between them. As DNA, the CDR3 is TGTGCCAGCAGTGAACGGCATAGCAATCAGCCCCAGCATTTT. It translates to CASSERHSNQPQHF.

This clonotype was observed at least ten times. V gene TRBV27 combines with J gene TRBJ1-5, with 7 bases matching TRBD1. CDR3 length: 15 residues. V shed 3 bases and J 3 bases; nucleotides not matched to a gene: 5. The germline CDR1 and CDR2 sequences are MNHEY and SMNVEV (reference sequence). The chain's CDR3 is CASSFLGGPNQPQHF. The CDR3 coding sequence is TGTGCCAGCAGTTTTTTAGGGGGCCCCAATCAGCCCCAGCATTTT.

In this sample, this clonotype turned up many times. V usage is TRBV20-1 and J usage is TRBJ2-7; 13 positions agree with TRBD2. Germline-derived CDR1 and CDR2 are DFQATT and SNEGSKA (reference sequence). The CDR3 is 16 residues long. Trimming cost V 4 bases and J 3 bases; bases outside gene matches: 9. The CDR3 here is CSANRGLAGAGYEQYF. In nucleotides, the CDR3 is TGCAGTGCTAATAGAGGACTAGCGGGGGCCGGCTACGAGCAGTACTTC.

The table lists this clonotype with many counts. The chain links TRBV7-9 to TRBJ2-7, with TRBD1 as a possible D gene (6 bases). The germline V gene has CDR1 SEHNR and CDR2 FQNEAQ (reference sequence). The CDR3 runs to 18 residues. The ends were cut back, 3 bases at V and 2 bases at J, with 23 bases in the middle. CDR3 DNA: TGTGCCAGCAGCTTCGGAAAAGCGGACAGAAGGGATGCCTACGAGCAGTACTTC. Encoded protein: CASSFGKADRRDAYEQYF.

This clonotype was observed at least ten times. V is TRBV27 and J is TRBJ2-3, with TRBD1 matching over 9 bases. CDR1 and CDR2 (germline): MNHEY, SMNVEV (reference sequence). With 6 bases clipped from V and 0 bases from J, the junction kept 7 bases outside the gene matches. The CDR3 runs 16 residues. Here the CDR3 DNA reads TGTGCCAGCAGCCCTCGGACAGGGGCTAGCACAGATACGCAGTATTTT. Translated: CASSPRTGASTDTQYF.

The table lists this clonotype with many counts. The chain joins TRBV15 to TRBJ1-3; D gene unclear. Germline CDR1 is LNHNV and CDR2 is YYDKDF (reference sequence). This CDR3 region has 14 residues. V was shortened by 4 bases and J by 0 bases, with 7 bases between the two germline ends. This CDR3 reads CATSIKVSGNTIYF. The CDR3 DNA reads as TGTGCCACCAGCATTAAGGTCTCTGGAAACACCATATATTTT.